This is a list of T cell receptor beta chains from one sample in a study of T cells in Graves' hyperthyroidism and ophthalmopathy. Using its own MiXCR run on the multiplex PCR reads, TCRdb lists one record per CDR3 protein. The sample includes under 70,000 distinct CDR3 sequences, roughly half of them seen just once. Specimen: blood. These receptor sequences come from a woman aged 60-70 years with Graves' ophthalmopathy. CDR3s include the opening cysteine and the closing phenylalanine or tryptophan. Each record gives: clone size, V gene, D gene, J gene, CDR3 protein, CDR3 DNA. D genes are given only for firm matches. Expanded clones get a size class; other rows say once, few or many, or leave the size out.

abundance: few
v_gene: TRBV19
d_gene: NA
j_gene: TRBJ2-3
CDR3aa: CASTSGGTDTQYF
CDR3nt: TGTGCCAGTACCTCCGGGGGCACAGATACGCAGTATTTT

abundance: many
v_gene: TRBV9
d_gene: NA
j_gene: TRBJ2-7
CDR3aa: CASSVGPADSYEQYF
CDR3nt: TGTGCCAGCAGCGTAGGTCCAGCGGATTCCTACGAGCAGTACTTC

abundance: many
v_gene: TRBV27
d_gene: NA
j_gene: TRBJ1-6
CDR3aa: CASTLGGVGSPLHF
CDR3nt: TGTGCCAGCACATTAGGGGGAGTTGGGTCACCCCTCCACTTT

abundance: many
v_gene: TRBV20-1
d_gene: NA
j_gene: TRBJ2-2
CDR3aa: CSARALYGTNTGELFF
CDR3nt: TGCAGTGCTAGAGCTTTATACGGAACGAACACCGGGGAGCTGTTTTTT

abundance: many
v_gene: TRBV6-5
d_gene: NA
j_gene: TRBJ2-1
CDR3aa: CASRQSRGPYNEQFF
CDR3nt: TGTGCCAGCAGACAAAGCAGGGGACCTTACAATGAGCAGTTCTTC

abundance: NA
v_gene: TRBV14
d_gene: TRBD1
j_gene: TRBJ2-5
CDR3aa: CASSRPGQAGTQYF
CDR3nt: TGTGCCAGCAGCCGACCGGGACAGGCGGGAACCCAGTACTTC

abundance: NA
v_gene: TRBV7-2
d_gene: TRBD1
j_gene: TRBJ1-6
CDR3aa: CASNPTGTDDSPLHF
CDR3nt: TGTGCCAGCAATCCGACAGGGACGGACGATTCACCCCTCCACTTT

abundance: many
v_gene: TRBV12-3/TRBV12-4
d_gene: TRBD2
j_gene: TRBJ2-7
CDR3aa: CASSQAGGRYEQYF
CDR3nt: TGTGCCAGCAGCCAAGCGGGAGGGCGCTACGAGCAGTACTTC

abundance: many
v_gene: TRBV2
d_gene: NA
j_gene: TRBJ2-3
CDR3aa: CASSEGQSDTQYF
CDR3nt: TGTGCCAGCAGTGAAGGGCAGTCAGATACGCAGTATTTT

abundance: NA
v_gene: TRBV20-1
d_gene: NA
j_gene: TRBJ1-4
CDR3aa: CSAPRGTAEKLFF
CDR3nt: TGCAGTGCCCCCCGAGGGACCGCCGAAAAACTGTTTTTT

abundance: NA
v_gene: TRBV27
d_gene: NA
j_gene: TRBJ2-7
CDR3aa: CACSPGAEQYF
CDR3nt: TGTGCCTGCAGTCCTGGGGCCGAGCAGTACTTC

abundance: many
v_gene: TRBV20-1
d_gene: NA
j_gene: TRBJ2-1
CDR3aa: CSARGVGGRAPPYNEQFF
CDR3nt: TGCAGTGCTAGGGGCGTCGGGGGGCGAGCGCCTCCTTACAATGAGCAGTTCTTC